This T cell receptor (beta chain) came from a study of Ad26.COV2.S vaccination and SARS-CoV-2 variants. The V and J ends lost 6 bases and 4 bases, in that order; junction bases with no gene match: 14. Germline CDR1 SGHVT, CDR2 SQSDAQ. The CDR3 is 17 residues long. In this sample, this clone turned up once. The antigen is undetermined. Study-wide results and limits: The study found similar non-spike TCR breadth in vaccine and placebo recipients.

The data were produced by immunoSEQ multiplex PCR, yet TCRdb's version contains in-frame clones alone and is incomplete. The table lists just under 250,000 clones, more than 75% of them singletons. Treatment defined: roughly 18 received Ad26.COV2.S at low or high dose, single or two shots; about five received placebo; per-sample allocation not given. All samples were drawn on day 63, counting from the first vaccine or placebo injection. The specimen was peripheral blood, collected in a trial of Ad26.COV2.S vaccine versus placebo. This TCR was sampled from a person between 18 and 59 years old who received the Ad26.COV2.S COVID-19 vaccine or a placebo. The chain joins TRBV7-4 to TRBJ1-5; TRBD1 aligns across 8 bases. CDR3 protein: CASSRMVPTGGNQPQHF. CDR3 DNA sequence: TGTGCCAGCAGTCGTATGGTCCCCACAGGGGGTAATCAGCCCCAGCATTTT. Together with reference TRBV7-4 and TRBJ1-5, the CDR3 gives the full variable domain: GAGVSQSPRYKVAKRGRDVALRCDSISGHVTLYWYRQTLGQGSEVLTYSQSDAQRDKSGRPSGRFSAERPERSVSTLKIQRTEQGDSAVYLCASSRMVPTGGNQPQHFGDGTRLSIL.